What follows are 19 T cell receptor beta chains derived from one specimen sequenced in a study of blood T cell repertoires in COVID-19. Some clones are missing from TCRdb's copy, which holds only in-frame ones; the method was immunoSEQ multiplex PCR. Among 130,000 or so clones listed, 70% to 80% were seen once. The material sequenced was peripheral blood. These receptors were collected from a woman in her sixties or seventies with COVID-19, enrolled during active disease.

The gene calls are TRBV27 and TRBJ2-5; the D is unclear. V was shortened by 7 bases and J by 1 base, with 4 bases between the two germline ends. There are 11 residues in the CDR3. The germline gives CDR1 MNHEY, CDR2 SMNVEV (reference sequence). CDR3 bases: TGTGCCAGCACCCGCCAAGAGACCCAGTACTTC. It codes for CASTRQETQYF.

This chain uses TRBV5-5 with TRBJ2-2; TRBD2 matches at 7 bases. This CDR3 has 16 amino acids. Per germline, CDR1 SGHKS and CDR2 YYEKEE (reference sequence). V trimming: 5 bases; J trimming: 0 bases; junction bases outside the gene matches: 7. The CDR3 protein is CASSRLARPNTGELFF. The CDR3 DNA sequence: TGTGCCAGCAGTAGACTAGCCCGACCGAACACCGGGGAGCTGTTTTTT.

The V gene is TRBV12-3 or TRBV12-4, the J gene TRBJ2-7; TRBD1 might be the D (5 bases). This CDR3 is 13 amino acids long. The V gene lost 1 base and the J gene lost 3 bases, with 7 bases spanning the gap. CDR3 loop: CASSLVQGYEQYF. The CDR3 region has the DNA TGTGCCAGCAGTTTAGTCCAGGGCTACGAGCAGTACTTC.

CDR3 DNA: TGCGCCAGCAGCTTCGAGGGTGGCACTGAAGCTTTCTTT. It is translated as CASSFEGGTEAFF. The V and J genes are TRBV5-1 and TRBJ1-1; no reliable D call. The CDR3 consists of 13 residues. The germline V gene encodes CDR1 SGHRS and CDR2 YFSETQ. V was trimmed by 2 bases and J by 4 bases, leaving 9 bases between them.

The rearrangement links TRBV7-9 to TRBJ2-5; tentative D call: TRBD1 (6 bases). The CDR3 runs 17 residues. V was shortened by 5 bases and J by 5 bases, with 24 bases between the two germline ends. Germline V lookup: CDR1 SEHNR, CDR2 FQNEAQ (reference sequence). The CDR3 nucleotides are TGTGCCAGCAGCCCCTGGAGGCAAGACAGGAGGACGGAGACCCAGTACTTC. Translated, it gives CASSPWRQDRRTETQYF.

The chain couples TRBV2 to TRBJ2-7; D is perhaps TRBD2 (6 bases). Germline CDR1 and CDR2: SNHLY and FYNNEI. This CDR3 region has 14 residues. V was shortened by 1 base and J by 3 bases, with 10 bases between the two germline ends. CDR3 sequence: CASSEGLGGYEQYF. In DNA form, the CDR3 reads TGTGCCAGCAGTGAAGGCCTCGGGGGCTACGAGCAGTACTTC.

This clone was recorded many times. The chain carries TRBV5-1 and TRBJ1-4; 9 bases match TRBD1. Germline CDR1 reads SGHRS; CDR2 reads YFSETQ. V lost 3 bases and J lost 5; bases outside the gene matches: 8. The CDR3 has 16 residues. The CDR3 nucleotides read TGCGCCAGCAGCTCGTCCTGGGGGACAGGGAATGAAAAACTGTTTTTT. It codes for CASSSSWGTGNEKLFF.

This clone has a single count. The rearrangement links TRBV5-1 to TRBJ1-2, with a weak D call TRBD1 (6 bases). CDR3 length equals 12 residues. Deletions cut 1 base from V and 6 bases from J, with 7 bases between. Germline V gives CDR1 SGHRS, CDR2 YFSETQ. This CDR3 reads CASSLTGNGYTF. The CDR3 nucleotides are TGCGCCAGCAGCTTGACAGGGAATGGCTACACCTTC.

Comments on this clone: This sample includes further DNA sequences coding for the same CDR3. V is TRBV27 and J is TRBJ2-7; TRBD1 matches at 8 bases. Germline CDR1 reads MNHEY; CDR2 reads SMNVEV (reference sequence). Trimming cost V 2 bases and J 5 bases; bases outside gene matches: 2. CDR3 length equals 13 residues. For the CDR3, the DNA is TGTGCCAGCAGTTTAAACAGGGGGAACGAGCAGTACTTC. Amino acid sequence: CASSLNRGNEQYF.

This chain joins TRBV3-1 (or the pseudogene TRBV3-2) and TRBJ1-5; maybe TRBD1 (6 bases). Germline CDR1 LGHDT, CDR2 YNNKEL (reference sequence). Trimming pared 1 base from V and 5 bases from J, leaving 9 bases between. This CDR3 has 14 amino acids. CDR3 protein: CASSQGRGYQPQHF. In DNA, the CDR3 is TGTGCCAGCAGCCAAGGCAGGGGTTATCAGCCCCAGCATTTT.

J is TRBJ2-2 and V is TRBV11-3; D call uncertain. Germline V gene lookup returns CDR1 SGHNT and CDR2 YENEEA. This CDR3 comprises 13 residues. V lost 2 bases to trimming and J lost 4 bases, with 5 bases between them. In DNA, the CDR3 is TGTGCCAGCAGCTTATGGCCCACCGGGGAGCTGTTTTTT. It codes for CASSLWPTGELFF.

CDR3 region: CASSSPGTEAFF. Here the CDR3 DNA reads TGCGCCAGCAGCTCGCCCGGCACTGAAGCTTTCTTT. The rearrangement uses TRBV5-1 and TRBJ1-1; D is unresolved. Germline V lookup: CDR1 SGHRS, CDR2 YFSETQ. The CDR3 length is 12 residues. With 3 bases removed from V and 4 bases from J, the gap between germline ends came to 7 bases.

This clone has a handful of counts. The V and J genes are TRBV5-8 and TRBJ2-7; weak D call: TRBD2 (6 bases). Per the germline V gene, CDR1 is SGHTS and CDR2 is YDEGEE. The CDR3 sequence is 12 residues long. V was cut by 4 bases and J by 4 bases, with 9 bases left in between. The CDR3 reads CASSPGLYEQYF. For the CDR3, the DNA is TGTGCCAGCAGCCCGGGACTTTACGAGCAGTACTTC.

CDR3 bases: TGTGCCAGCAGCCAAGTTTGGGCGGGGGGTCCTCCTAATGAGCAGTTCTTC. Its protein product is CASSQVWAGGPPNEQFF. This chain uses TRBV3-1 (or the pseudogene TRBV3-2) with TRBJ2-1; TRBD2 agrees at 8 bases. J gave up 7 bases and V 1 base, and 12 bases lay outside the gene matches. CDR1 and CDR2 (germline): LGHDT, YNNKEL (reference sequence). The length of the CDR3 is 17 residues.

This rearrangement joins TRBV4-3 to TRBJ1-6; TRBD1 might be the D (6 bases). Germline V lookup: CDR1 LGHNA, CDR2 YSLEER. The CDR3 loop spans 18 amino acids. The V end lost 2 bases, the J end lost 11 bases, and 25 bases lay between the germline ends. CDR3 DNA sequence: TGCGCCAGCAGCCAAAGCGTAACCGGGACAAGGGATGGACCACCCCTCCACTTT. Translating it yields CASSQSVTGTRDGPPLHF.

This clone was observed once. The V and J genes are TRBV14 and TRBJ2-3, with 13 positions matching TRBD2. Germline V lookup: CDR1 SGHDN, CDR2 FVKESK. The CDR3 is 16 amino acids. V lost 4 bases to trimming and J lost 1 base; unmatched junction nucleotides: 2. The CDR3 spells CASSRTSGGGTDTQYF. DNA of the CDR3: TGTGCCAGCAGCCGGACTAGCGGGGGTGGCACAGATACGCAGTATTTT.

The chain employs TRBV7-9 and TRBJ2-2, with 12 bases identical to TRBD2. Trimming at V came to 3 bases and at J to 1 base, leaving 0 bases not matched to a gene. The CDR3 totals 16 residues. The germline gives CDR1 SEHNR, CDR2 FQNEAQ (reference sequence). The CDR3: CASSLGLAGNTGELFF. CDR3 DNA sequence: TGTGCCAGCAGCTTGGGACTAGCGGGGAACACCGGGGAGCTGTTTTTT.

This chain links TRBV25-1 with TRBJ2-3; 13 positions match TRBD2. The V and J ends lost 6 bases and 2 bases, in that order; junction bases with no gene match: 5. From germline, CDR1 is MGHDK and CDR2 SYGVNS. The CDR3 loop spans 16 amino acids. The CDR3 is CASSKGLAGPTDTQYF. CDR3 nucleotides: TGTGCCAGCAGCAAGGGACTAGCGGGGCCCACAGATACGCAGTATTTT. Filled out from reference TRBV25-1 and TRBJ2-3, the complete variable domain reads EADIYQTPRYLVIGTGKKITLECSQTMGHDKMYWYQQDPGMELHLIHYSYGVNSTEKGDLSSESTVSRIRTEHFPLTLESARPSHTSQYLCASSKGLAGPTDTQYFGPGTRLTVL.

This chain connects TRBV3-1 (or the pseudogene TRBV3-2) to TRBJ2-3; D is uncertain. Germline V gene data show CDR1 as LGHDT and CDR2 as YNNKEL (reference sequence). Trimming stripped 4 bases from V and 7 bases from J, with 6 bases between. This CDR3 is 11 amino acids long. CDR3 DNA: TGTGCCAGCAGCCTCCAGAATACGCAGTATTTT. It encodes CASSLQNTQYF.